This T cell receptor beta chain was recorded in a study of shared clonotypes between healthy human individuals (dated by TCRdb to the early 2020s). Study-wide context: A couple of women and three men aged 18 to 49 years were included in the cohort. For each donor, CD4 naive and CD4 memory were each run on three plates, CD8 naive on two plates, and CD8 memory on one plate. To increase sequencing depth and limit assay-specific biases, different laboratories used diverse techniques to prepare libraries and sequence TCR repertoires. To estimate repertoire size and how much clonotypes are shared between individuals, the study performed deep sequencing of blood TCR repertoires from a handful of healthy adults. Between about 0.8 and 9 billion PBMCs per donor were obtained by leukapheresis.

Healthy HIV-negative adults with no recently reported acute infections or vaccinations were included as donors. Only Caucasian adults living in Nashville, Tennessee, USA were represented among the donors. CD4+ T cells were enriched through magnetic negative selection, after which naive cells were positively selected on CD45RA and the remaining negative fraction served as the memory subset. Blood was collected by leukapheresis, and PBMCs were isolated by Ficoll-Histopaque density gradient centrifugation and then cryopreserved in liquid nitrogen vapor phase. Purity and quantity of every magnetically sorted T cell population were checked by analytical flow cytometry. Genomic DNA was isolated from every sorted fraction and measured by UV absorbance on a Nanodrop 2000c. V trim: 8 bases; J trim: 8 bases; unmatched bases: 10. The germline V gene provides CDR1 MNHEY and CDR2 SVGAGI. Counted from cysteine to phenylalanine, this CDR3 has 14 amino acids. This entry keeps only the CDR3 DNA: 42 bases, framed from base 1.

This clone is a singleton in its sample. This receptor's antigen is unknown. Per-base quality was not reported, and no clone a single base away is much larger than it. Overall study outcomes, separate from this receptor: Based on pairwise subsampling, the degree of clonotype sharing among donors was expected to be affected by sequencing depth. Compared with non-shared clonotypes, clonotypes shared by all four sorted-subset donors had higher generation probabilities. Roughly 5% of naive CD4, roughly 3.5% of naive CD8, roughly 2.5% of memory CD4, and less than 0.45% of memory CD8 clonotypes were shared across a few donors. Rarefaction of sorted-subset datasets indicated incomplete sequencing despite the large sequencing depth. Larger estimated clonotype richness was generally found for naive subsets than for memory subsets. Sampling was restricted to blood, and TCR repertoires in tissue are likely to differ from TCR repertoires in blood. The genetic and exposure-history diversity represented was limited by the small number of donors.

TCR CDR3 regions were amplified from genomic DNA by multiplex PCR using the deep immunoSEQ assay. Extracted genomic DNA from each cell subset was distributed evenly across all wells of several immunoSEQ 96-well plates, and each plate was treated as a replicate. For sorted subsets, around 200 ng genomic DNA, equal to tens of thousands of T cell genomes, was loaded into each replicate PCR. Purified libraries were measured with a Qubit 3.0 fluorometer, size-checked on a Bioanalyzer 2100, and measured again with the KAPA Library Quantification kit. A separate single-read 150-cycle Illumina NextSeq 550 flow cell was used to sequence each immunoSEQ 96-well plate. From the authors' description of their analysis: Because the immunoSEQ output included only junctional sequences and no quality scores, the filtering could not be the same as the filtering used for full-length reads. To assign V/J genes and CDR3, sequences were annotated using PyIR, a Python wrapper for IgBLAST v1.9, with IMGT germline references. Any read was removed if the V/J assignment was weak (E-value above 1e-6), the CDR3 was missing, or the read contained stop codons, out-of-frame junctions, or ambiguous translated residues. V3J clonotypes were defined by identical inferred V gene, J gene, and CDR3 amino acid sequence. Percentage overlap between repertoires was calculated by dividing the number of shared unique clonotypes by the size of the smaller repertoire. Repertoire richness was assessed with RTK rarefaction, the Chao1 estimator, and Recon v2.1 estimates of unobserved clonotypes. Generation probabilities for all TCRbeta clonotypes obtained by the gDNA method from a few donors were computed using OLGA. In its TCRdb copy, this immuneACCESS table keeps in-frame sequences only and misses some clones. Where compared with another copy, unresolved V genes explain less than half of these, and the others have no known cause. D and trimming were read from the DNA, whereas the V and J calls and clone size are those reported in that table. This sample lists approximately 720,000 clones; around 72% were detected once. Of the sample, approximately 1.8% falls within the top ten clones.

The sequencing sample was made of memory CD4+ T cells sorted from blood. Read against the paper, the sample's cell subset or site label means: CD45RA-negative fraction. In this chain, TRBV6-5 is recombined with TRBJ1-1; 11 middle bases align to TRBD1. This TCR was sampled from a woman aged 25-40 years in good health. The nucleotide sequence reads as follows: TGTGCCAGCGGATACCGGGACAGGGGGACCGAAGCTTTCTTT. The resulting protein is CASGYRDRGTEAFF.